This T cell receptor beta chain was retrieved from a study of blood T cell repertoires in COVID-19. In the study overall: Spain, Italy and the United States supplied samples that represented acute and convalescent COVID-19. In each case, the material was cDNA or gDNA derived from T cells, B-cell-depleted T cells, or PBMCs.

As originally analysed: Amplifying reference gene primers gave estimates of nucleated cell counts. Here immunoSEQ multiplex PCR was the method, and the copy in TCRdb shows in-frame clones only, minus some. The V and J calls and clone size come from that table; D and trimming were worked out from the DNA. The sample has approximately 110,000 clones; 85% to 90% are singletons. J lost 7 bases, V lost 3 bases, and 8 bases had no gene match. This CDR3 spans 15 amino acids. The V gene's germline CDR1 is SGHDT and CDR2 YYEEEE. The sequencing input was peripheral blood. This chain links TRBV5-6 with TRBJ1-3, with 9 positions matching TRBD1. This receptor was taken from a woman aged 45-60 years with acute or convalescent COVID-19. This CDR3 is CASSSGQGRSNTIYF. In DNA, the CDR3 is TGTGCCAGCAGCTCGGGACAGGGAAGAAGCAACACCATATATTTT.